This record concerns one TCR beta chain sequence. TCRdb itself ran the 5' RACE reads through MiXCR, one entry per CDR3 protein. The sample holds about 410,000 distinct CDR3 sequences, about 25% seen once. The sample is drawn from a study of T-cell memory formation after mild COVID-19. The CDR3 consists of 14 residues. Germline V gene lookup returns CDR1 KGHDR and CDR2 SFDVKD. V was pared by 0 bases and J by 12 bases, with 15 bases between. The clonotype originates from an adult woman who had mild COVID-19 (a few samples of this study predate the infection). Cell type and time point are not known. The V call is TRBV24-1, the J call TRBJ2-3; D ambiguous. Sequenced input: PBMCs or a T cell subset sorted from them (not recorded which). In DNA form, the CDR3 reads TGTGCCACCAGTGATTTGTTAGGGCCCGGCTATCAGTATTTT. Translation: CATSDLLGPGYQYF.